This T cell receptor beta chain is drawn from a study of neurological immune-mediated disorders. Findings of the study overall: Expanded clones shared no CDR3 amino acid sequences across subjects, suggesting private repertoires in all groups. TCR clonal expansion peaked in HTLV-1-associated myelopathy patients and was lowest in multiple sclerosis patients.

Germline V gene sequence: CDR1 DFQATT, CDR2 SNEGSKA (reference sequence). CDR3 length equals 18 residues. J was trimmed by 0 bases and V by 3 bases; bases with no gene match: 9. 5'RACE with 10-nucleotide random UMIs generated the cDNA. TCRdb reprocessed the 5' RACE reads via MiXCR and lists one record per CDR3 protein. The sample records some 83,000 distinct CDR3 sequences, just over 2.5% being singletons. Unsorted libraries were prepared from 2 million PBMCs held at -80 C. As regards this clonotype: The antigen is undetermined.

The sequence was collected from a woman aged 30 to 39 with multiple sclerosis. J is TRBJ2-3 and V is TRBV20-1; 13 nucleotides agree with TRBD2. The sequenced sample consisted of PBMCs. CDR3 region: CSASKGTSGILSTDTQYF. The CDR3 DNA reads as TGCAGTGCTAGTAAGGGGACTAGCGGGATTTTAAGCACAGATACGCAGTATTTT.